These T cell receptor beta chains were read from a single sample in a study of control samples from healthy donors and cancer patients. The repertoire was sequenced with immunoSEQ multiplex PCR; TCRdb's copy has only in-frame clones and lacks some. This repertoire shows 160,000 or so clones, roughly 94% found once; its top ten account for roughly 15%. The sequencing sample was made of PBMCs. These receptors originate from a man in his sixties with colorectal cancer. CDR3s leave out the opening cysteine and the closing phenylalanine or tryptophan.

TRBV5-6	TRBJ2-5	ASSLTSQGTQY
TRBV5-5	TRBJ2-5	ASSFGQVQETQY
TRBV11-2	TRBJ1-5	ASSQGTGGNQPQH
TRBV14	TRBJ1-1	ASSPTGYGTEAF
TRBV5-1	TRBJ1-6	ASSLRPQSGSPLH
TRBV10-3	TRBJ2-1	AISESGGTEQF
TRBV10-2	TRBJ2-7	ASSVTSYEQY
TRBV9	TRBJ2-3	ASTVDGTSGVDTQY
TRBV2	TRBJ2-3	ASCGQGGGTQY
TRBV5-1	TRBJ1-6	ASSLAPGQGYNSPLH
TRBV10-3	TRBJ1-1	AISESSTANTEAF
TRBV5-1	TRBJ2-7	ASSLEVTTYEQY
TRBV27	TRBJ1-6	ASSGEGGQRSYNSPLH
TRBV5-1	TRBJ1-1	ASSDRLGDRAEAF
TRBV27	TRBJ2-5	ASSTTGSETQY
TRBV5-4	TRBJ2-6	ASSLASSGANVLT
TRBV30	TRBJ1-5	AWSGGQGDQPQH
TRBV2	TRBJ2-5	AGSSLSGGDQETQY
TRBV7-2	TRBJ2-5	ASSFDLAGAGSQETQY
TRBV19	TRBJ1-1	ASKDRGNTEAF
TRBV18	TRBJ2-7	ASSGDSYYEQY
TRBV15	TRBJ1-1	ATSRDLAAEAF
TRBV6-5	TRBJ2-5	ASSYSWGGQETQY
TRBV12-3/TRBV12-4	TRBJ2-4	ATGNSKNIQY
TRBV7-9	TRBJ2-1	ASSLGRGGISGNEQF
TRBV6-2/TRBV6-3	TRBJ2-5	ASSRDSVQETQY
TRBV7-2	TRBJ1-6	ASSFLDDGSPLH